This TCR beta chain was identified in a study of sequential checkpoint blockade in melanoma. Study at large: Arm A got nivolumab then ipilimumab; arm B the reverse, 1:1. Maintenance nivolumab came after either treatment sequence.

Profiling relied on immunoSEQ multiplex PCR, and the TCRdb table lists in-frame clones only, not all of them. The table shows roughly 14,000 clones, with 70% to 85% occurring only once. Stated treatment: randomized to nivolumab then ipilimumab (arm A) or the reverse (arm B). DNA-damaging chemotherapy had not been given to any patient beforehand. PBMC sorting kept live CD3+CD8+ cells without CD19 or CD56. The sample in question was CD8+ T cells sorted from blood (inferred from file names), obtained from a patient given nivolumab and ipilimumab in sequence. This TCR was recovered from a human donor with melanoma.

The CDR3 sequence: CASRSGTGDTGELFF. The CDR3 coding sequence is TGTGCCAGCAGAAGCGGGACAGGGGACACCGGGGAGCTGTTTTTT. The genes are TRBV25-1 and TRBJ2-2, with TRBD1 identical over 10 bases. CDR3 length: 15 amino acids. Germline V gene lookup returns CDR1 MGHDK and CDR2 SYGVNS. Losses at the gene ends were 6 bases for V and 3 bases for J; bases not matched to a gene: 4.